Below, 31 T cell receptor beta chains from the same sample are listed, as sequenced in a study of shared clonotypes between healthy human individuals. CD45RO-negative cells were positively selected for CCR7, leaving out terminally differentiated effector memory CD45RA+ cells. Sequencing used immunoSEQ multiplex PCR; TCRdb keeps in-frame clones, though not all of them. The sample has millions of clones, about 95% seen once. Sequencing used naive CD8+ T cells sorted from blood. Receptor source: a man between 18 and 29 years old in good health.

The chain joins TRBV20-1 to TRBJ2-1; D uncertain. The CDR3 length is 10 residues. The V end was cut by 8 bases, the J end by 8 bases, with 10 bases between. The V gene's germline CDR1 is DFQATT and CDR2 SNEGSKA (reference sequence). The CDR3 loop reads CSTLWYEQFF. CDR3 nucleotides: TGCAGTACTTTATGGTATGAGCAGTTCTTC.

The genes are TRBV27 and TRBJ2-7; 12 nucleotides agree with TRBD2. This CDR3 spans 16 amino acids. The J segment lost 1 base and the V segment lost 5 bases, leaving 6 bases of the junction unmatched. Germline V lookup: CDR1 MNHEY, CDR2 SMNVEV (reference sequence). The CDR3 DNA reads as TGTGCCAGCAGTGGTGCGACTAGCGGGAGATCCTACGAGCAGTACTTC. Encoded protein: CASSGATSGRSYEQYF.

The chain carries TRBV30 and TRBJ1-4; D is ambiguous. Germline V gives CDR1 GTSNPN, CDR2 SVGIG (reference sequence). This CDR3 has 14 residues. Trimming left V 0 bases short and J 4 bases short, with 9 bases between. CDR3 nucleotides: TGTGCCTGGAGTGTTTCCGTGGTTAATGAAAAACTGTTTTTT. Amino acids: CAWSVSVVNEKLFF. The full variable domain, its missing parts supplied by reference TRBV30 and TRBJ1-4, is SQTIHQWPATLVQPVGSPLSLECTVEGTSNPNLYWYRQAAGRGLQLLFYSVGIGQISSEVPQNLSASRPQDRQFILSSKKLLLSDSGFYLCAWSVSVVNEKLFFGSGTQLSVL.

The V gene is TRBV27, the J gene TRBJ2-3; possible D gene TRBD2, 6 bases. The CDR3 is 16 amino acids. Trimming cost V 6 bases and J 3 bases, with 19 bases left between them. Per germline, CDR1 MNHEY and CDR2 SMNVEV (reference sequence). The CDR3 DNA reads TGTGCCAGCAGCCCTTTTGGGGCTAGCGCTACAGATACGCAGTATTTT. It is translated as CASSPFGASATDTQYF.

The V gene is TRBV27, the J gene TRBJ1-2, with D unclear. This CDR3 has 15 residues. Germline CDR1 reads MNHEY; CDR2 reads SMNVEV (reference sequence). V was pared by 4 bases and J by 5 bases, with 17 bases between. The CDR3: CASSSAVSEGYGYTF. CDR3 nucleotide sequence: TGTGCCAGCAGTTCTGCCGTCTCCGAAGGATATGGCTACACCTTC.

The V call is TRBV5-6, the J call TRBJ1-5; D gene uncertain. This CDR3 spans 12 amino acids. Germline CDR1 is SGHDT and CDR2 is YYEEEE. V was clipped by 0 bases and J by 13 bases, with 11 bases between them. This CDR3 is CASSLGTDLQHF. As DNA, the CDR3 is TGTGCCAGCAGCTTGGGAACGGACTTACAGCATTTT.

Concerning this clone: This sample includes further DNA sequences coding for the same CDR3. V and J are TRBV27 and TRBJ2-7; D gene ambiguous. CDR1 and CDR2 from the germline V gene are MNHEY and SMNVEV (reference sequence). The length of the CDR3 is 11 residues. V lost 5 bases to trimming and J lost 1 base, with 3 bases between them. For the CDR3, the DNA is TGTGCCAGCAGTACATCCTACGAGCAGTACTTC. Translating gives CASSTSYEQYF.

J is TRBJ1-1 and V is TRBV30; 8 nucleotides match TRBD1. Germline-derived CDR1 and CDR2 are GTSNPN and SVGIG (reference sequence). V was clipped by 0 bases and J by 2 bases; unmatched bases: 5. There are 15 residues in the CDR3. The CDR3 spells CAWSVGTGRNTEAFF. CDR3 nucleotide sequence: TGTGCCTGGAGTGTAGGGACAGGTCGAAACACTGAAGCTTTCTTT.

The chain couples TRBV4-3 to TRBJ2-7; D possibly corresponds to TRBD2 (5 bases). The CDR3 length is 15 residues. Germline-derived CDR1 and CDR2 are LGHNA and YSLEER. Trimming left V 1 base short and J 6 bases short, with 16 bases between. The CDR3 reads CASSQGSSVGTEQYF. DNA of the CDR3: TGCGCCAGCAGCCAAGGGAGTAGCGTAGGCACCGAGCAGTACTTC.

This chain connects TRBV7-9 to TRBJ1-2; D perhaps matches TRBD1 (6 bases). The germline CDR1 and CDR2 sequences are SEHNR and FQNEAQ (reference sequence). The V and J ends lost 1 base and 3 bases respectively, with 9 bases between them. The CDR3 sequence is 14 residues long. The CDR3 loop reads CASSLGTVYYGYTF. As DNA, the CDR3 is TGTGCCAGCAGCTTAGGGACAGTGTACTATGGCTACACCTTC.

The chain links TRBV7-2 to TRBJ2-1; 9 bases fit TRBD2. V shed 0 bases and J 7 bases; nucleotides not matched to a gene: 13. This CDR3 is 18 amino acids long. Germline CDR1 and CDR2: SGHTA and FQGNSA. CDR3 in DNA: TGTGCCAGCAGCTTAGCGCCAGGCGGGAGGGCCTTCTTTAATGAGCAGTTCTTC. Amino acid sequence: CASSLAPGGRAFFNEQFF.

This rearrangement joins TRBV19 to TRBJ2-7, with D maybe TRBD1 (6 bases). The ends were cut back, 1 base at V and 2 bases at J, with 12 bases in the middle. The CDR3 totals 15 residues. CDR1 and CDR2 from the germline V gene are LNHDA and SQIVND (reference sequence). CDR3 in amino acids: CASSIAWDTAYEQYF. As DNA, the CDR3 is TGTGCCAGTAGTATAGCTTGGGACACCGCCTACGAGCAGTACTTC.

This CDR3 reads CASSPAGTAYGYTF. The CDR3 DNA reads TGCGCCAGCAGCCCGGCAGGGACAGCCTATGGCTACACCTTC. This chain uses TRBV5-1 with TRBJ1-2; 7 bases are shared with TRBD1. Germline V CDR1 and CDR2: SGHRS, YFSETQ. The junction had 7 bases not matched to a gene; V was cut back by 4 bases and J by 4 bases. The CDR3 has 14 residues. Variable domain in full (rest from reference TRBV5-1 and TRBJ1-2): KAGVTQTPRYLIKTRGQQVTLSCSPISGHRSVSWYQQTPGQGLQFLFEYFSETQRNKGNFPGRFSGRQFSNSRSEMNVSTLELGDSALYLCASSPAGTAYGYTFGSGTRLTVV.

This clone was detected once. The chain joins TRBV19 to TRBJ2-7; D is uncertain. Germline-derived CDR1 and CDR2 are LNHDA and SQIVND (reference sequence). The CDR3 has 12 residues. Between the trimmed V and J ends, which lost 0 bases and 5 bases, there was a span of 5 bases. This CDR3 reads CASSIEGNEQYF. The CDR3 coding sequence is TGTGCCAGTAGTATAGAAGGGAACGAGCAGTACTTC.

The CDR3 nucleotides read TGTGCCAGCAGTGATCTTGCAACTAATGAAAAACTGTTTTTT. It is translated as CASSDLATNEKLFF. The rearrangement links TRBV6-1 to TRBJ1-4; D gene ambiguous. This CDR3 contains 14 residues. Trimming pared 3 bases from V and 0 bases from J, leaving 5 bases between. Germline V lookup: CDR1 MNHNS, CDR2 SASEGT.

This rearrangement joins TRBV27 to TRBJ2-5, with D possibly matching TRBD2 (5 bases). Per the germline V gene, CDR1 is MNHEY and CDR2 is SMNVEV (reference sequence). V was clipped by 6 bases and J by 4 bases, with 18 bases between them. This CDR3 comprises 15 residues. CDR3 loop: CASSRTSPALETQYF. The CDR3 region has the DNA TGTGCCAGCAGCAGAACTAGTCCCGCCTTAGAGACCCAGTACTTC.

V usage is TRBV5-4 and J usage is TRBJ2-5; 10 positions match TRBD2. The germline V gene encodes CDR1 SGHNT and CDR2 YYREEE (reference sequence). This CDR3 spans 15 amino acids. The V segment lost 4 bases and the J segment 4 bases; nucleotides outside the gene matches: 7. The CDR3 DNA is TGTGCCAGCAGCCGTACTAGCGGGATGAGAGAGACCCAGTACTTC. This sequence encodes CASSRTSGMRETQYF.

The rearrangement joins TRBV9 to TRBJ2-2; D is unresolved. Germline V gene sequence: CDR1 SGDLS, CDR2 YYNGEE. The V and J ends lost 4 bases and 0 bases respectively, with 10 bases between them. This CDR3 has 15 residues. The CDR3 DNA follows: TGTGCCAGCAGCTGGACCCCTACGAACACCGGGGAGCTGTTTTTT. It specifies CASSWTPTNTGELFF.

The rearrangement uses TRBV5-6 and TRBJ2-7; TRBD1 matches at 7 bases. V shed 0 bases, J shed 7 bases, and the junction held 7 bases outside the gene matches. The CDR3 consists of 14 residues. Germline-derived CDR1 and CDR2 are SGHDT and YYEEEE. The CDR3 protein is CASSLAPAGGEQYF. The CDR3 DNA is TGTGCCAGCAGCTTGGCCCCGGCAGGGGGAGAGCAGTACTTC.

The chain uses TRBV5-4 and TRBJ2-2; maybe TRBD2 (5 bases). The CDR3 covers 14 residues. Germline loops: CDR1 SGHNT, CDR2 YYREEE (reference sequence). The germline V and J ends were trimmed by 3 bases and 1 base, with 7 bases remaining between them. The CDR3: CASSYRENTGELFF. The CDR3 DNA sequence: TGTGCCAGCAGCTACCGGGAGAACACCGGGGAGCTGTTTTTT.

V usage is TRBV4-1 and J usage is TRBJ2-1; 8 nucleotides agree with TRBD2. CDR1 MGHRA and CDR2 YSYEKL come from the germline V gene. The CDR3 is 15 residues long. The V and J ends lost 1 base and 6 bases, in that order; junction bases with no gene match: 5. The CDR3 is CASSQVLLAGNEQFF. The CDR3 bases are TGCGCCAGCAGCCAAGTCTTGCTAGCGGGCAATGAGCAGTTCTTC.

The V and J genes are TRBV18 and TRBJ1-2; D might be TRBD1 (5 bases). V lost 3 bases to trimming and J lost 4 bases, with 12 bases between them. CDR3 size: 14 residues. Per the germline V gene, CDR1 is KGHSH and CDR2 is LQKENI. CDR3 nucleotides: TGTGCCAGCTCACCGGGGGAAACAGCCTATGGCTACACCTTC. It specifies CASSPGETAYGYTF.

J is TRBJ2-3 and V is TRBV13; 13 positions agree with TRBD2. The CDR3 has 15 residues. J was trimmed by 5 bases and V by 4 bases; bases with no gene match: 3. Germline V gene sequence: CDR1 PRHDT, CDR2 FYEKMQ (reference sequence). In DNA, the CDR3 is TGTGCCAGCAGCTCACTAGCGGGGGGGCAAGATACGCAGTATTTT. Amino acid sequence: CASSSLAGGQDTQYF.

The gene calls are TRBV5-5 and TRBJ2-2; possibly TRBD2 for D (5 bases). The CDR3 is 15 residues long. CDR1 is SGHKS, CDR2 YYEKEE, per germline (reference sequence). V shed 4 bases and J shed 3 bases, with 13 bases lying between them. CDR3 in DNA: TGTGCCAGCAGCCTCTGGGCCGGGGACACCGGGGAGCTGTTTTTT. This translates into CASSLWAGDTGELFF.

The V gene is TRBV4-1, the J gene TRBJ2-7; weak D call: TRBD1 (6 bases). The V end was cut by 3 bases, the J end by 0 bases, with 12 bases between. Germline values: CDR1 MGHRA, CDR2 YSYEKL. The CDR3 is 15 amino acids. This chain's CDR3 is CASSHQDSNSYEQYF. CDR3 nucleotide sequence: TGCGCCAGCAGCCATCAGGACAGCAACTCCTACGAGCAGTACTTC.

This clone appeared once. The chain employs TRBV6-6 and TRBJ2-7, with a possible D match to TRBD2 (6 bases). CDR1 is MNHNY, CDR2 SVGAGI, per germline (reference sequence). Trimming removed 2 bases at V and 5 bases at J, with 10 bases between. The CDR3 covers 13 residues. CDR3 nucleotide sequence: TGTGCCAGCAGTTACCCCCCGGGGGACGAGCAGTACTTC. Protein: CASSYPPGDEQYF.

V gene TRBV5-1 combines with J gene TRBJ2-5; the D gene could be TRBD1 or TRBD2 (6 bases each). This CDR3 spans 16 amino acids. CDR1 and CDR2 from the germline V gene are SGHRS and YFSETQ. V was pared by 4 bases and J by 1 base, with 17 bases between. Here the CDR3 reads CASSGLWGATQETQYF. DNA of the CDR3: TGCGCCAGCAGCGGCTTATGGGGGGCGACCCAAGAGACCCAGTACTTC.

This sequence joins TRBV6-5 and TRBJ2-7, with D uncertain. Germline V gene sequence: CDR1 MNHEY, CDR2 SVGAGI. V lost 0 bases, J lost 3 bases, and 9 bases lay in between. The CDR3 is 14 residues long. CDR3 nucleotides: TGTGCCAGCAGTTACTCGGGCACTTACTACGAGCAGTACTTC. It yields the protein CASSYSGTYYEQYF.

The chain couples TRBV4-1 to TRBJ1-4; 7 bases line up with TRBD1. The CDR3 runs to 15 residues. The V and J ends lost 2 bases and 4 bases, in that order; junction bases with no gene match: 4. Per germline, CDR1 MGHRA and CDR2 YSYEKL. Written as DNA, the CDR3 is TGCGCCAGCAGCCAAATCGGGACAGTTAATGAAAAACTGTTTTTT. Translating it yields CASSQIGTVNEKLFF.

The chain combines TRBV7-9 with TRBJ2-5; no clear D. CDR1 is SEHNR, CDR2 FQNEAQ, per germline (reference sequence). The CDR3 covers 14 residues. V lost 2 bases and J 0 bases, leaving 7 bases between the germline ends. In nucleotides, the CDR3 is TGTGCCAGCAGCTTAAAGGAGTACCAAGAGACCCAGTACTTC. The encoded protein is CASSLKEYQETQYF.

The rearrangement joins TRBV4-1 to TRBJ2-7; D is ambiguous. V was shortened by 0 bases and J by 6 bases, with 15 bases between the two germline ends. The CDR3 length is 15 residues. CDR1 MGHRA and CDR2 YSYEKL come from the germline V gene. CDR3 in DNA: TGCGCCAGCAGCCAAGATGGGGTCGGGCCGGCCGAGCAGTACTTC. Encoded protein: CASSQDGVGPAEQYF.